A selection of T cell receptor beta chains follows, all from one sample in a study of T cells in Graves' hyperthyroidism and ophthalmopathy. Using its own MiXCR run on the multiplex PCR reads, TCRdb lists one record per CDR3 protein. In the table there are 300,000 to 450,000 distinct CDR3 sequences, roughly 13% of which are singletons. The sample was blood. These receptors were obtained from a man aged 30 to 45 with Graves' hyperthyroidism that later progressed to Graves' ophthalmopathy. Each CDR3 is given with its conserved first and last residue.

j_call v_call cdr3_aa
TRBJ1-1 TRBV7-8 CASSLEAANTEAFF
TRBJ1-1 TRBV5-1 CASSLKRETEAFF
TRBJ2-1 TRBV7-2 CASSVTSASSYNEQFF
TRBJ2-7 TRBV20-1 CSARDWDRSSYEQYF
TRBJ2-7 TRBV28 CASSRPGGAYEQYF
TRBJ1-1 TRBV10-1 CASTDRGLLNTEAFF
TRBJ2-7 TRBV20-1 CSARDGLTYEQYF
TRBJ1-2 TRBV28 CATGTGQGTIGYGYTF
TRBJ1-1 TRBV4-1 CASSQVGTGMNTEAFF
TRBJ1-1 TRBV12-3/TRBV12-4 CASGVGNTEAFF
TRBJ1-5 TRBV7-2 CASSLGSTGGYQPQHF
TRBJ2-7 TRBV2 CASSEARRGKGYEQYF
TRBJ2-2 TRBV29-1 CSVATNTNTGELFF
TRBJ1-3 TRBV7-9 CASSLPGERSGNTIYF
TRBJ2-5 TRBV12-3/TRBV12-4 CASSQGTISQETQYF
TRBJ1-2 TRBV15 CATTTGHPYGYTF
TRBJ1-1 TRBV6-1 CASSDRGGRTEAFF
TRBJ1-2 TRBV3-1 CASSQGQGTSGYTF
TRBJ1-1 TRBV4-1 CASSQAGGGTEAFF
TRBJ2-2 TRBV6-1 CASGGGSDTGELFF
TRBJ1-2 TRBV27 CASSFWDRARENYGYTF
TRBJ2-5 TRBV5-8 CASSSQGAETQYF
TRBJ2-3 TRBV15 CATTPTGGRTDTQYF
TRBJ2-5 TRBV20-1 CSARPLAGGAVRQETQYF
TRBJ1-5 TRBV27 CAPASSSSYSNQPQHF
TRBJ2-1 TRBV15 CAIKNQRGGHEQFF
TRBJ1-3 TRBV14 CASSQRQGGNTIYF
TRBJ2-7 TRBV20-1 CSADPGQGSHEQYF